A single sample gave rise to the 23 T cell receptor beta chains below, sequenced in a study of Graves' ophthalmopathy and Graves' hyperthyroidism. Transcripts of RNA were the source for amplifying TCR beta CDR3 regions. First-round RT-PCR relied on HTBI primers, and a second-round multiplex PCR came next. TCRdb re-derived calls from the multiplex PCR reads in MiXCR, one entry per CDR3 protein. The sample shows 400,000 or so distinct CDR3 sequences, 15% of them seen only once. The sample consisted of peripheral blood. These receptors all stem from a young woman with stable Graves' hyperthyroidism.

This clonotype has at least ten counts. The chain is built from TRBV7-9 and TRBJ2-2; D is undetermined. Per the germline V gene, CDR1 is SEHNR and CDR2 is FQNEAQ (reference sequence). This CDR3 comprises 15 residues. The ends were cut back, 2 bases at V and 4 bases at J, with 11 bases in the middle. The CDR3 loop reads CASSLIGGATGELFF. DNA of the CDR3: TGTGCCAGCAGCTTAATTGGCGGTGCCACCGGGGAGCTGTTTTTT. Variable domain in full (rest from reference TRBV7-9 and TRBJ2-2): DTGVSQNPRHKITKRGQNVTFRCDPISEHNRLYWYRQTLGQGPEFLTYFQNEAQLEKSRLLSDRFSAERPKGSFSTLEIQRTEQGDSAMYLCASSLIGGATGELFFGEGSRLTVL.

In its sample, this clonotype was seen many times. This chain uses TRBV12-3 or TRBV12-4 with TRBJ2-7; 10 positions agree with TRBD1. The V gene end was trimmed by 4 bases and the J gene end by 1 base; junction bases not matched to a gene: 4. This CDR3 has 15 amino acids. The CDR3 DNA is TGTGCCAGCAGTTCCCGGACAGGGGGATCCTACGAGCAGTACTTC. As protein: CASSSRTGGSYEQYF.

The table lists this clonotype with many counts. V is TRBV12-3 or TRBV12-4 and J is TRBJ2-2, with a weak D call TRBD1 (5 bases). V lost 4 bases and J 4 bases, leaving 16 bases between the germline ends. This CDR3 has 16 amino acids. CDR3 sequence reads: CASSSYLGLGTGELFF. CDR3 DNA: TGTGCCAGCAGTTCCTATTTGGGGCTTGGCACCGGGGAGCTGTTTTTT.

This clonotype has at least ten counts. This chain uses TRBV2 with TRBJ2-7; TRBD2 might be the D (5 bases). Germline V CDR1 and CDR2: SNHLY, FYNNEI. V lost 6 bases and J lost 0, with 15 bases in between. This CDR3 region has 15 residues. The CDR3 loop is CASRGWSGDSYEQYF. CDR3 bases: TGTGCCAGCAGGGGTTGGAGCGGCGACTCCTACGAGCAGTACTTC.

The rearrangement links TRBV12-5 to TRBJ2-4; 14 bases align to TRBD2. Germline-derived CDR1 and CDR2 are LGHNT and FRNRAP. The CDR3 consists of 19 residues. The V gene end was trimmed by 6 bases and the J gene end by 12 bases; junction bases not matched to a gene: 22. CDR3 region: CASGLTAGLAGARRGAQYF. The DNA for the CDR3 is TGTGCTAGTGGCTTAACTGCGGGACTAGCGGGGGCGCGTCGAGGTGCTCAGTACTTC.

This clonotype occurred a few times. The rearrangement links TRBV10-3 to TRBJ1-1; 7 bases match TRBD1. V lost 0 bases and J lost 11; bases outside the gene matches: 12. This CDR3 region has 15 residues. CDR1 and CDR2 from the germline V gene are ENHRY and SYGVKD. The DNA of the CDR3 is TGTGCCATCAGTGAGTCGAAAGGACACACAGGGGAGGCTTTCTTT. Encoded protein: CAISESKGHTGEAFF.

V is TRBV20-1 and J is TRBJ2-7; a weak D match, TRBD2 (7 bases). Trimming left V 3 bases short and J 2 bases short, with 11 bases between. The V gene's germline CDR1 is DFQATT and CDR2 SNEGSKA (reference sequence). The CDR3 totals 13 residues. The CDR3 reads CSARRGPTYEQYF. The CDR3 DNA follows: TGCAGTGCTAGGCGGGGGCCTACCTACGAGCAGTACTTC.

As regards this clonotype: A read error may be the cause here, since a much bigger clone is one base away. This chain uses TRBV12-3 or TRBV12-4 with TRBJ1-2, with D tentatively TRBD1 (5 bases). This CDR3 is built from 17 residues. V shed 2 bases and J shed 0 bases, with 16 bases lying between them. CDR3 coding DNA: TGTGCCAGCAGTTTATGGGGGTGGGGCCGCACTAACTATGGCTACACCTTC. Its protein product is CASSLWGWGRTNYGYTF.

The chain joins TRBV25-1 to TRBJ1-1; no reliable D call. Germline V gene lookup returns CDR1 MGHDK and CDR2 SYGVNS. The CDR3 covers 13 residues. V lost 4 bases, J lost 3 bases, and 9 bases lay in between. CDR3 DNA: TGTGCCAGCAGTGTAAATCTCTACACTGAAGCTTTCTTT. Its protein is CASSVNLYTEAFF.

The table lists this clonotype with many counts. The chain employs TRBV6-5 and TRBJ2-7; no reliable D call. Trimming stripped 3 bases from V and 8 bases from J, with 14 bases between. The CDR3 is 13 amino acids. CDR1 and CDR2 from the germline V gene are MNHEY and SVGAGI. CDR3 protein: CASSYEAVRQQYF. The CDR3 bases are TGTGCCAGCAGTTATGAGGCAGTACGTCAGCAGTACTTC.

This clonotype was recorded once. J is TRBJ2-5 and V is TRBV12-5; unclear D gene. The V gene's germline CDR1 is LGHNT and CDR2 FRNRAP. V lost 1 base to trimming and J lost 2 bases, with 8 bases between them. This CDR3 comprises 14 residues. The CDR3 is CASGLEDVQETQYF. In DNA form, the CDR3 reads TGTGCTAGTGGTTTGGAGGACGTTCAAGAGACCCAGTACTTC.

This clonotype was seen ten or more times. The chain combines TRBV6-2 or TRBV6-3 with TRBJ1-1; D is possibly TRBD1 (6 bases). Between the trimmed V and J ends, which lost 6 bases and 4 bases, there was a span of 15 bases. Germline values: CDR1 MNHEY, CDR2 SVGEGT. This CDR3 spans 14 amino acids. The CDR3 is CASSGQSSGTEAFF. In DNA form, the CDR3 reads TGTGCCAGCAGCGGACAGTCTTCGGGCACTGAAGCTTTCTTT.

This clonotype was recorded many times. CDR3 nucleotide sequence: TGTGCCAGCGGGGACTACTATGGCTACACCTTC. Protein product: CASGDYYGYTF. The chain is built from TRBV6-1 and TRBJ1-2; D perhaps matches TRBD1 (5 bases). CDR3 size: 11 residues. The V and J ends lost 8 bases and 3 bases respectively, with 7 bases between them. Germline-derived CDR1 and CDR2 are MNHNS and SASEGT.

This rearrangement joins TRBV24-1 to TRBJ2-1, with D tentatively TRBD1 (6 bases). The length of the CDR3 is 15 residues. The V end lost 6 bases, the J end lost 2 bases, and 13 bases lay between the germline ends. CDR1 and CDR2 from the germline V gene are KGHDR and SFDVKD. This CDR3 is CATSPGTYTYNEQFF. In nucleotides, the CDR3 is TGTGCCACCAGTCCCGGGACATATACCTACAATGAGCAGTTCTTC.

Regarding this clonotype: A much larger clone is a single base away; this may be a read error. This chain links TRBV19 with TRBJ1-2; a possible D gene is TRBD1 (5 bases). The CDR3 totals 14 residues. The V and J ends lost 5 bases and 8 bases respectively, with 18 bases between them. Per germline, CDR1 LNHDA and CDR2 SQIVND (reference sequence). The CDR3 DNA is TGTGCCAGTAGTCAGTACCTGGGGCCGCGCGGCTACACCTTC. Its protein is CASSQYLGPRGYTF.

The chain uses TRBV12-3 or TRBV12-4 and TRBJ1-5; TRBD1 matches 9 bases. This CDR3 has 17 amino acids. Losses at the gene ends were 5 bases for V and 0 bases for J; bases not matched to a gene: 8. This CDR3 reads CASSPGQGAYSNQPQHF. The CDR3 coding sequence is TGTGCCAGCAGTCCGGGACAGGGCGCTTATAGCAATCAGCCCCAGCATTTT.

This clonotype was seen more than once but under ten times. The chain uses TRBV6-2 or TRBV6-3 and TRBJ1-5; D not certain. The CDR3 spans 18 residues. Trimming left V 0 bases short and J 8 bases short, with 23 bases between. Per the germline V gene, CDR1 is MNHEY and CDR2 is SVGEGT. The CDR3 coding sequence is TGTGCCAGCAGTTACTCGAAGGGAACAGCTTACCAGAAAGAGCCCCAGCATTTT. The encoded protein is CASSYSKGTAYQKEPQHF.

This clonotype was seen a handful of times. V usage is TRBV29-1 and J usage is TRBJ2-2; TRBD1 might be the D (5 bases). With 3 bases removed from V and 5 bases from J, the gap between germline ends came to 10 bases. Germline CDR1 SQVTM, CDR2 ANQGSEA. The CDR3 is made up of 13 amino acids. The CDR3 DNA follows: TGCAGCGTTGAGGGGCATGAGACCGGGGAGCTGTTTTTT. Residues: CSVEGHETGELFF.

The rearrangement joins TRBV20-1 to TRBJ2-2; 15 nucleotides align to TRBD2. V lost 6 bases and J lost 5; bases outside the gene matches: 16. CDR1 is DFQATT and CDR2 is SNEGSKA in the germline V gene (reference sequence). The CDR3 spans 19 residues. CDR3 amino acids: CSAFSPGLAGGPRTGELFF. The CDR3 coding sequence is TGCAGTGCGTTCTCCCCGGGACTAGCGGGGGGTCCCCGGACCGGGGAGCTGTTTTTT.

This clonotype was recorded at least ten times. The chain is built from TRBV6-1 and TRBJ1-1; a possible D gene is TRBD1 (6 bases). The ends were cut back, 7 bases at V and 4 bases at J, with 16 bases in the middle. Germline CDR1 is MNHNS and CDR2 is SASEGT. The CDR3 loop spans 14 amino acids. CDR3 protein: CASTLDRRSTEAFF. The CDR3 DNA is TGTGCCAGCACCCTAGACAGGCGCTCCACTGAAGCTTTCTTT.

This clonotype was observed many times. This rearrangement joins TRBV6-5 to TRBJ2-5, with 9 positions matching TRBD2. The trim removed 0 bases at V and 5 bases at J, leaving 7 bases unmatched. The CDR3 totals 16 residues. The V gene's germline CDR1 is MNHEY and CDR2 SVGAGI. CDR3 in amino acids: CASSYSTSGPAETQYF. CDR3 sequence (DNA): TGTGCCAGCAGTTACTCGACTAGCGGTCCGGCCGAGACCCAGTACTTC.

As concerns this clonotype: The junction does not match germline at one end; this may be a read error. The chain employs TRBV11-2 and TRBJ2-7, with 7 bases fitting TRBD2. The CDR3 is 13 residues long. Germline V gene sequence: CDR1 SGHAT, CDR2 FQNNGV. Here the CDR3 reads CASSPSRGAGVNF. For the CDR3, the DNA is TGTGCCAGCAGCCCTAGCCGAGGGGCGGGAGTGAACTTC.

This clonotype has ten or more counts. The chain joins TRBV6-5 to TRBJ2-7, with a weak D call TRBD1 (6 bases). Germline V gives CDR1 MNHEY, CDR2 SVGAGI. The V and J ends lost 4 bases and 3 bases respectively, with 16 bases between them. The CDR3 runs to 15 residues. The CDR3 DNA follows: TGTGCCAGCAGTTGGAACCAGGGGTCGGGCTACGAGCAGTACTTC. This translates into CASSWNQGSGYEQYF.